These 3 T cell receptor beta chains came from one sample sequenced in a study of shared clonotypes between healthy human individuals. The protocol was immunoSEQ multiplex PCR, while the TCRdb copy is restricted to in-frame clones and leaves out a portion. The data contain millions of clones, approximately 90% of them singletons. The sample comprised naive CD4+ T cells sorted from blood. Subset indicated: CD45RA+ positively selected. The receptors were sampled from a man aged 18 to 30 in good health.

Concerning this clone itself: Other DNA sequences within the sample encode an identical CDR3. The chain combines TRBV7-8 with TRBJ2-7, with D possibly matching TRBD1 (7 bases). The CDR3 is 14 residues long. Germline values: CDR1 SGHVS, CDR2 FQNEAQ. The germline V and J ends were trimmed by 5 bases and 0 bases, with 11 bases remaining between them. CDR3 residues: CASSPRDSSYEQYF. The CDR3 region has the DNA TGTGCCAGCAGCCCGCGGGACAGCTCCTACGAGCAGTACTTC.

A note on this clone: In the same sample, other DNA sequences code for this CDR3. The J gene is TRBJ2-2, the V gene TRBV6-5, with D possibly TRBD1 on 6 matching bases. The CDR3 has 15 amino acids. CDR1 and CDR2 (germline): MNHEY, SVGAGI. With 4 bases removed from V and 0 bases from J, the gap between germline ends came to 9 bases. CDR3 residues: CASSSGQTNTGELFF. Written as DNA, the CDR3 is TGTGCCAGCAGTTCCGGACAGACGAACACCGGGGAGCTGTTTTTT.

The chain employs TRBV5-4 and TRBJ2-7; TRBD1 matches 9 bases. Germline V gene sequence: CDR1 SGHNT, CDR2 YYREEE (reference sequence). V was pared by 4 bases and J by 4 bases, with 9 bases of the junction left unmatched. CDR3 length: 15 amino acids. CDR3: CASSQKTGGVYEQYF. The CDR3 DNA follows: TGTGCCAGCAGCCAAAAGACAGGGGGTGTATACGAGCAGTACTTC. Combining the CDR3 with reference TRBV5-4 and TRBJ2-7 gives the whole variable domain ETGVTQSPTHLIKTRGQQVTLRCSSQSGHNTVSWYQQALGQGPQFIFQYYREEENGRGNFPPRFSGLQFPNYSSELNVNALELDDSALYLCASSQKTGGVYEQYFGPGTRLTVT.